This T cell receptor beta chain derives from a study of CD8 T cells in Susac syndrome. About the research overall: Sequenced Susac syndrome patients included about six with active disease and under ten who were in remission.

A quantity of about 0.5 to 1 ug RNA underwent reverse transcription using random hexamers. The TCR beta CDR3 was amplified by immunoSEQ multiplex PCR across 54 Vbeta, 13 Jbeta. From the immunoSEQ multiplex PCR reads, TCRdb called clonotypes with MiXCR, one entry per CDR3 protein. The repertoire holds about 210,000 distinct CDR3 sequences, about 95% seen once, with around 0.16% in the top ten. Sequencing targeted TCR beta in T cells from blood (CD8+ and CD4+). Sequenced input: CD4+ T cells from PBMCs. The receptor's source is a human donor with Susac syndrome.

CDR3 in DNA: TGTGCCAGCAGTGCTAGACAGGGAATCTATGGCTACACCTTC. It yields the protein CASSARQGIYGYTF. The V and J genes are TRBV6-5 and TRBJ1-2; TRBD1 matches 7 bases. V was pared by 5 bases and J by 4 bases, with 7 bases of the junction left unmatched. This CDR3 is built from 14 residues. Looked up from germline, CDR1 is MNHEY and CDR2 is SVGAGI.